The rows below give T cell receptor beta chains drawn from one sample of a study of cytomegalovirus exposure and HLA in healthy donors. TCRdb's copy holds only in-frame clones and misses some; the assay was immunoSEQ multiplex PCR. The table shows 95,000 to 100,000 clones, with 85% occurring only once. The sequenced sample was PBMCs. These receptors all come from a man aged 25-45 years in good health and CMV-seronegative. CDR3s include the opening cysteine and the closing phenylalanine or tryptophan. The D gene is left open where the match is weak. Clone size is stated in some rows and not others, as once, few, many or a class when expanded.

d_gene: NA; abundance: NA; j_gene: TRBJ2-3; v_gene: TRBV2; CDR3aa: CASRELLSTDTQYF; CDR3nt: TGTGCCAGCAGGGAACTTCTGTCCACAGATACGCAGTATTTT
d_gene: NA; abundance: NA; j_gene: TRBJ2-7; v_gene: TRBV28; CDR3aa: CASSLQGPPYEQYF; CDR3nt: TGTGCCAGCAGTTTACAGGGGCCCCCCTACGAGCAGTACTTC
d_gene: TRBD1; abundance: NA; j_gene: TRBJ1-6; v_gene: TRBV19; CDR3aa: CASSIWDSISPLHF; CDR3nt: TGTGCCAGTAGTATTTGGGACAGTATATCACCCCTCCACTTT
d_gene: NA; abundance: NA; j_gene: TRBJ2-3; v_gene: TRBV6-4; CDR3aa: CASSEQGTDTQYF; CDR3nt: TGTGCCAGCAGTGAACAGGGCACAGATACGCAGTATTTT
d_gene: NA; abundance: NA; j_gene: TRBJ1-5; v_gene: TRBV9; CDR3aa: CASSPEGLNQPQHF; CDR3nt: TGTGCCAGCAGCCCAGAGGGACTCAATCAGCCCCAGCATTTT
d_gene: NA; abundance: NA; j_gene: TRBJ2-2; v_gene: TRBV29-1; CDR3aa: CSVEGRGFTGELFF; CDR3nt: TGCAGCGTTGAGGGCAGGGGTTTCACCGGGGAGCTGTTTTTT
d_gene: TRBD1; abundance: NA; j_gene: TRBJ1-5; v_gene: TRBV28; CDR3aa: CASSRQGALLMGSNQPQHF; CDR3nt: TGTGCCAGCAGCCGACAGGGGGCGCTTCTAATGGGTAGCAATCAGCCCCAGCATTTT
d_gene: NA; abundance: NA; j_gene: TRBJ2-2; v_gene: TRBV28; CDR3aa: CASTAGAVGELFF; CDR3nt: TGTGCCAGCACGGCAGGGGCGGTCGGGGAGCTGTTTTTT
d_gene: TRBD1; abundance: once; j_gene: TRBJ2-2; v_gene: TRBV30; CDR3aa: CAWSPGGYTGELFF; CDR3nt: TGTGCCTGGAGTCCAGGGGGCTACACCGGGGAGCTGTTTTTT
d_gene: NA; abundance: NA; j_gene: TRBJ2-3; v_gene: TRBV30; CDR3aa: CAWSDAGVGGDTQYF; CDR3nt: TGTGCCTGGAGTGATGCCGGGGTTGGAGGAGATACGCAGTATTTT